This T cell receptor beta chain emerged from a study of identical twins. Trimming took off 1 base at V and 4 bases at J, with 5 bases between the two ends. Germline V lookup: CDR1 GTSNPN, CDR2 SVGIG (reference sequence). This CDR3 region has 12 residues. TCRdb redid the calling of the 5' RACE reads with MiXCR, one entry per CDR3 protein. The data contain just over 450,000 distinct CDR3 sequences, 11% to 15% of them singletons. Separately, the same data were catalogued under a study of yellow fever vaccine responses in identical twins.

This sequence originates from a woman aged 18 to 35 in good health. Input material: CD4+ T cells sorted from blood. The chain links TRBV30 to TRBJ2-1, with D unresolved. The CDR3 bases are TGTGCCTGGAGTGCCGTATACAATGAGCAGTTCTTC. Amino acid sequence: CAWSAVYNEQFF.